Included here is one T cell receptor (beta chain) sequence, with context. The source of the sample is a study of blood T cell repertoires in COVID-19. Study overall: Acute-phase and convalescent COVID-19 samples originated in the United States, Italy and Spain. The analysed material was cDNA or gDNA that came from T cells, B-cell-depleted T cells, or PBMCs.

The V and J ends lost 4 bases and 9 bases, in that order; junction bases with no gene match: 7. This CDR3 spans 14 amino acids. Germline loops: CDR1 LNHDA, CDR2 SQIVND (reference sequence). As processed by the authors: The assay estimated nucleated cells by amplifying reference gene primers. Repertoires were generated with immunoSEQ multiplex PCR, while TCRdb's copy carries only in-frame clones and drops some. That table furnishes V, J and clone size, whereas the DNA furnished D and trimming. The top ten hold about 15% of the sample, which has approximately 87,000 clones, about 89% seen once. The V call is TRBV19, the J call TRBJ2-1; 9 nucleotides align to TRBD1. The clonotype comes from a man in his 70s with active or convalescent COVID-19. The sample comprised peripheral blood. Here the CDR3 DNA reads TGTGCCAGTAGTACTGGACAGGGGAGGGGTGAGCAGTTCTTC. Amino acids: CASSTGQGRGEQFF.